This TCR beta chain is from a study of shared clonotypes between healthy human individuals. Generated by immunoSEQ multiplex PCR, the TCRdb table keeps only in-frame clones and is missing some. The table has 550,000 to 650,000 clones, around 96% seen once. The CDR3 contains 12 residues when both ends are counted. CDR1 and CDR2 (germline): MNHEY, SMNVEV (reference sequence). Naive CD8 isolation took CD45RO-negative cells positively selected for CCR7 and excluded terminally differentiated effector memory CD45RA+ cells. In regard to this clone: Since the CDR3 does not end with the conserved phenylalanine or tryptophan, this likely comes from a read error. It is unclear where the CDR3 begins or ends on the DNA, so no DNA is shown, and the CDR3 is as TCRdb lists it.

This chain joins TRBV27 and TRBJ2-3. The source of this sequence is a woman under 40 in good health. Input material: naive CD8+ T cells sorted from blood. CDR3 region: CASSSGGSGTVL.